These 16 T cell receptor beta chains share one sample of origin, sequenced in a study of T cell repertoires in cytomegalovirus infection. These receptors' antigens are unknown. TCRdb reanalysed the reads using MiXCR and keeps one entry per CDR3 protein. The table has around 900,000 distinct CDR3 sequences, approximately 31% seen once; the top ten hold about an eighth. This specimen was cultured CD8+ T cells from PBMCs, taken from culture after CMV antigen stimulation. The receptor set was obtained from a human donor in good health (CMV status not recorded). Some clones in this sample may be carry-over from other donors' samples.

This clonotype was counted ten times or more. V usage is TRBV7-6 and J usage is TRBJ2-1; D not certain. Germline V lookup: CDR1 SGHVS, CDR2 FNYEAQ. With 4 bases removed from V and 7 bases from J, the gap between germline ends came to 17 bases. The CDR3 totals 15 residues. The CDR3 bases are TGTGCCAGCAGCTCCAACCCAGCTCCCACGAATGAGCAGTTCTTC. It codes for CASSSNPAPTNEQFF.

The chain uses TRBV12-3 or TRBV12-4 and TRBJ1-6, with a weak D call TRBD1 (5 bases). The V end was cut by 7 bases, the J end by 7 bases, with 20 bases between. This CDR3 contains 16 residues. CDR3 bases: TGTGCCAGCAACCAAGACGGACACGGAGGGAATTCACCCCTCCACTTT. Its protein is CASNQDGHGGNSPLHF.

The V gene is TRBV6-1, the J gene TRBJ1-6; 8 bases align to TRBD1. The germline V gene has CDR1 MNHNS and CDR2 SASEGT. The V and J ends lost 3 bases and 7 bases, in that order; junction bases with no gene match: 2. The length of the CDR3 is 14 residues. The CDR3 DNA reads TGTGCCAGCAGTGATACAGGGGGGAATTCACCCCTCCACTTT. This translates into CASSDTGGNSPLHF.

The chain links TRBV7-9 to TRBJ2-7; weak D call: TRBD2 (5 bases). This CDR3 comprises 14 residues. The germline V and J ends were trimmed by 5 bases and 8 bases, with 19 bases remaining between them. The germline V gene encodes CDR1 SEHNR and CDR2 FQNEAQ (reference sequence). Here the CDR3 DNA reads TGTGCCAGCAGCCCGTCTACGCCCGGGATTAAGCAGTACTTC. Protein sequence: CASSPSTPGIKQYF. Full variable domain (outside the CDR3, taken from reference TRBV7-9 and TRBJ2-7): DTGVSQNPRHKITKRGQNVTFRCDPISEHNRLYWYRQTLGQGPEFLTYFQNEAQLEKSRLLSDRFSAERPKGSFSTLEIQRTEQGDSAMYLCASSPSTPGIKQYFGPGTRLTVT.

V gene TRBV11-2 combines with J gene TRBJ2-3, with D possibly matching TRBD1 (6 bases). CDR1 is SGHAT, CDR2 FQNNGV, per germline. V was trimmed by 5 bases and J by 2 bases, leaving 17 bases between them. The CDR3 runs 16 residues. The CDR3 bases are TGTGCCAGCAGCCCTAACCCCGGACAGTTCACAGATACGCAGTATTTT. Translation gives CASSPNPGQFTDTQYF.

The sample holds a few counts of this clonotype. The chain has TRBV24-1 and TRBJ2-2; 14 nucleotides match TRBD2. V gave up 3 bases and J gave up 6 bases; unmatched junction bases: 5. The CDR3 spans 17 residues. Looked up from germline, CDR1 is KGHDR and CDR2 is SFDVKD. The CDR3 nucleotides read TGTGCCACCAGTGATCCCGGGACTAGCGGGGGAGCCGGGGAGCTGTTTTTT. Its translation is CATSDPGTSGGAGELFF.

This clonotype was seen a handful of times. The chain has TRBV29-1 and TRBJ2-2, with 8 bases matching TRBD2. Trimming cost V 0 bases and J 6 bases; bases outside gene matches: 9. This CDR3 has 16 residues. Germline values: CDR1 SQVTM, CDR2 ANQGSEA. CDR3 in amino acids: CSVEDRLANGPGELFF. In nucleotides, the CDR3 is TGCAGCGTTGAAGATCGACTAGCGAACGGGCCCGGGGAGCTGTTTTTT.

CDR3 sequence (DNA): TGTGCCAGCAGTTTGGGGAGGAGGGCGCCGGGGGGTCCAACTTACGAGCAGTACTTC. Its protein product is CASSLGRRAPGGPTYEQYF. J is TRBJ2-7 and V is TRBV27; 7 bases fit TRBD2. Germline-derived CDR1 and CDR2 are MNHEY and SMNVEV (reference sequence). The J segment lost 4 bases and the V segment lost 3 bases, leaving 21 bases of the junction unmatched. The CDR3 has 19 residues.

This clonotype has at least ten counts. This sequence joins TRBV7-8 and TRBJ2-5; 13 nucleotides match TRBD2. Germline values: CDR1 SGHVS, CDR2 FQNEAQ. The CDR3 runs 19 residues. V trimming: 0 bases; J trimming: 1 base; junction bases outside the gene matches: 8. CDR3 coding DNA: TGTGCCAGCAGCTTAGCAGTGGGGACTAGCGGGGAGCTCCAAGAGACCCAGTACTTC. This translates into CASSLAVGTSGELQETQYF.

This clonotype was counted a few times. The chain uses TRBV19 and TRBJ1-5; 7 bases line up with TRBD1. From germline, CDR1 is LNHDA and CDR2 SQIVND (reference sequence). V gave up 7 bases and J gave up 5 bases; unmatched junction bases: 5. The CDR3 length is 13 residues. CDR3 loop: CASMGGQHQPQHF. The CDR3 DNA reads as TGTGCCAGTATGGGGGGACAGCATCAGCCCCAGCATTTT. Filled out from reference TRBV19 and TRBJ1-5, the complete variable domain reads DGGITQSPKYLFRKEGQNVTLSCEQNLNHDAMYWYRQDPGQGLRLIYYSQIVNDFQKGDIAEGYSVSREKKESFPLTVTSAQKNPTAFYLCASMGGQHQPQHFGDGTRLSIL.

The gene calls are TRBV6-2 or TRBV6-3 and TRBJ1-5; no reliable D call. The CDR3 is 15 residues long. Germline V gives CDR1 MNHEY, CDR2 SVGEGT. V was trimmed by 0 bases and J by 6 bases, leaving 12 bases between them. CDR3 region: CASSYSSRRSQPQHF. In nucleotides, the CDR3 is TGTGCCAGCAGTTACTCGTCTCGGCGGAGTCAGCCCCAGCATTTT.

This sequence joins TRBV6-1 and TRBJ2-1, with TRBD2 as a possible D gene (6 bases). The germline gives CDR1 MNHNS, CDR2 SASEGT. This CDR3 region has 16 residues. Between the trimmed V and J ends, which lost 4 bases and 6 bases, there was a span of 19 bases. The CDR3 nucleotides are TGTGCCAGCAGTGGAGCCCTCGGGGGAGTGTTCAATGAGCAGTTCTTC. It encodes CASSGALGGVFNEQFF.

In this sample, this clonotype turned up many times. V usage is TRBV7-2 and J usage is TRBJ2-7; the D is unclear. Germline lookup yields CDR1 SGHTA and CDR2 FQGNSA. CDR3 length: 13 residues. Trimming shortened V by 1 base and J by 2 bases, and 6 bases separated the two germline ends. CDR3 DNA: TGTGCCAGCAGCTTAGACCCCGCCTACGAGCAGTACGTC. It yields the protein CASSLDPAYEQYV.

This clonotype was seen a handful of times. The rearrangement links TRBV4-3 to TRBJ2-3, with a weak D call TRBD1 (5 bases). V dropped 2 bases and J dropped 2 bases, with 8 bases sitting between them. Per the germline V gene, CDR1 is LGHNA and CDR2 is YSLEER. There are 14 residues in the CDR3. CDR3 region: CASSQPGATDTQYF. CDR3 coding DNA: TGCGCCAGCAGCCAACCTGGGGCCACAGATACGCAGTATTTT.

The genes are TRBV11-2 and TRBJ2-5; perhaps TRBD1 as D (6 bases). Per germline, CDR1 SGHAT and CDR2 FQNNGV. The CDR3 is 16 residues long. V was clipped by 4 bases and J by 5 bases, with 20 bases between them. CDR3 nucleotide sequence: TGTGCCAGCAGCTCCAACCTTGGGACACCTTGGGAGACCCAGTACTTC. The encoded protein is CASSSNLGTPWETQYF.

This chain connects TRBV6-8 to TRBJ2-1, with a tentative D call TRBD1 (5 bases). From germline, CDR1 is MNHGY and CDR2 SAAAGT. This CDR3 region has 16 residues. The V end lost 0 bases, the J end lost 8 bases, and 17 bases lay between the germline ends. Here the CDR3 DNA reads TGTGCCAGCAGTTACTCGTATGTTAGTCGCAGGGATGAGCAGTTCTTC. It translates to CASSYSYVSRRDEQFF.